These T cell receptor beta chains were read from a single sample in a study of beta chain features in type 1 diabetes. Profiled with immunoSEQ multiplex PCR; TCRdb holds only in-frame clones, not every one. The sample includes hundreds of thousands of clones, around 9.7% of them seen just once. Source material: central memory CD4+ T cells from blood. The receptors stem from a man between 25 and 39 years old with type 1 diabetes. Both conserved end residues are part of each CDR3. D genes are given only for firm matches. Size tells how often a clone was seen (once, few, many) or the class of an expanded clone, and some rows leave it out.

d_gene,j_gene,len,abundance,v_gene,CDR3aa,CDR3nt
.,TRBJ1-6,16,.,TRBV21-1,CASSIGGQGRNSPLHF,TGTGCCAGCAGCATAGGGGGACAGGGAAGAAATTCACCCCTCCACTTT
.,TRBJ1-2,15,few,TRBV4-3,CASSQEGGVSYGYTF,TGCGCCAGCAGCCAAGAAGGGGGGGTATCCTATGGCTACACCTTC
TRBD1,TRBJ2-5,15,few,TRBV30,CAWYPGQGAQETQYF,TGTGCCTGGTACCCGGGACAGGGGGCCCAAGAGACCCAGTACTTC
TRBD1,TRBJ1-2,16,few,TRBV28,CASSPPRTGGGYGYTF,TGTGCCAGCAGTCCCCCCCGGACAGGGGGCGGCTATGGCTACACCTTC
.,TRBJ2-2,15,few,TRBV4-3,CASSQGQRNTGELFF,TGCGCCAGCAGCCAAGGACAGCGGAACACCGGGGAGCTGTTTTTT
TRBD1,TRBJ2-7,15,.,TRBV15,CATSRGSGTDNEQYF,TGTGCCACCAGCAGAGGTTCTGGGACAGACAACGAGCAGTACTTC
TRBD1,TRBJ1-5,15,few,TRBV7-2,CASSYHRGQGQPQHF,TGTGCCAGCAGCTACCACAGGGGGCAGGGACAGCCCCAGCATTTT
.,TRBJ2-3,16,.,TRBV4-3,CASSHIQGEGTDTQYF,TGCGCCAGCAGCCATATCCAGGGCGAAGGCACAGATACGCAGTATTTT
.,TRBJ1-1,14,.,TRBV4-3,CASSHITSDTEAFF,TGCGCCAGCAGCCACATAACTTCGGACACTGAAGCTTTCTTT
.,TRBJ1-2,13,.,TRBV30,CAWRVTGSYGYTF,TGTGCCTGGAGGGTCACAGGGAGCTATGGCTACACCTTC